Each of the 21 T cell receptor beta chains below was sequenced from the same sample in a study of blood T cells in healthy people across ages. Through a sample-barcoded 5' primer and a J-beta primer mix, a second PCR was run for about 6 to 11 cycles. Using its own MiXCR run on the 5' RACE reads, TCRdb lists one record per CDR3 protein. The sample carries approximately 850,000 distinct CDR3 sequences, 58% recorded once. Specimen: blood. The receptor set was obtained from a man between 25 and 39 years old in good health.

The J gene is TRBJ2-7, the V gene TRBV4-3; D is undetermined. Trimming stripped 0 bases from V and 7 bases from J, with 19 bases between. CDR3 length: 16 amino acids. The germline gives CDR1 LGHNA, CDR2 YSLEER. CDR3 region: CASSQEFGFRRNEQYF. CDR3 in DNA: TGCGCCAGCAGCCAAGAATTCGGTTTCAGGCGCAATGAGCAGTACTTC.

The chain is built from TRBV7-2 and TRBJ1-5; D is possibly TRBD1 (6 bases). The V and J ends lost 1 base and 7 bases respectively, with 14 bases between them. Germline-derived CDR1 and CDR2 are SGHTA and FQGNSA. The CDR3 has 15 residues. CDR3 nucleotides: TGTGCCAGCAGCTTAGTTCGGGGGCGTGAACAGCCCCAGCATTTT. It yields the protein CASSLVRGREQPQHF.

The V and J genes are TRBV7-2 and TRBJ2-7, with 7 nucleotides matching TRBD1. V dropped 3 bases and J dropped 2; count of bases not matched to a gene: 10. Germline values: CDR1 SGHTA, CDR2 FQGNSA. The CDR3 spans 16 residues. In DNA, the CDR3 is TGTGCCAGCAGCTTCCTGGACAGGACGACTACCTACGAGCAGTACTTC. Residues: CASSFLDRTTTYEQYF. The full variable domain, rest sourced from reference TRBV7-2 and TRBJ2-7, is GAGVSQSPSNKVTEKGKDVELRCDPISGHTALYWYRQSLGQGLEFLIYFQGNSAPDKSGLPSDRFSAERTGGSVSTLTIQRTQQEDSAVYLCASSFLDRTTTYEQYFGPGTRLTVT.

This chain connects TRBV5-1 to TRBJ2-7; either TRBD1 or TRBD2 may supply D (5 bases each). Germline V gene lookup returns CDR1 SGHRS and CDR2 YFSETQ. Trimming left V 1 base short and J 5 bases short, with 19 bases between. CDR3 length equals 16 residues. CDR3 in DNA: TGCGCCAGCAGCTTGTGGCAGGTAGGGACCAGCGACGAGCAGTACTTC. As protein: CASSLWQVGTSDEQYF.

J is TRBJ1-2 and V is TRBV7-9; 10 positions agree with TRBD1. Germline CDR1 SEHNR, CDR2 FQNEAQ (reference sequence). The CDR3 consists of 15 residues. V dropped 4 bases and J dropped 3; count of bases not matched to a gene: 5. The CDR3 DNA reads TGTGCCAGCAGCTCGGGACAGGGGAATGACTATGGCTACACCTTC. It translates to CASSSGQGNDYGYTF.

The V and J genes are TRBV7-2 and TRBJ2-7; D unresolved. V lost 10 bases and J 7 bases, leaving 14 bases between the germline ends. Germline V gene data show CDR1 as SGHTA and CDR2 as FQGNSA. The CDR3 contains 11 residues. The CDR3 DNA reads as TGTGCCATCCGAACTCAAAGGGAGCAGTACTTC. Its translation: CAIRTQREQYF.

This clonotype was counted a few times. The genes are TRBV5-1 and TRBJ2-5; TRBD2 might be the D (6 bases). The CDR3 contains 16 residues. Germline CDR1 reads SGHRS; CDR2 reads YFSETQ. Trimming shortened V by 0 bases and J by 2 bases, and 14 bases separated the two germline ends. The CDR3, as DNA: TGCGCCAGCAGCTTGGGTCAGGCGGGGACTCAAGAGACCCAGTACTTC. Residues: CASSLGQAGTQETQYF.

This chain uses TRBV9 with TRBJ1-6; no reliable D call. This CDR3 has 15 residues. Trimming cost V 2 bases and J 7 bases, with 13 bases left between them. The germline gives CDR1 SGDLS, CDR2 YYNGEE. The CDR3 loop reads CASSVTGRVNSPLHF. The CDR3 DNA reads as TGTGCCAGCAGCGTGACCGGGAGGGTAAATTCACCCCTCCACTTT.

The chain has TRBV6-2 or TRBV6-3 and TRBJ1-1, with D perhaps matching TRBD1 (6 bases). The ends were cut back, 9 bases at V and 1 base at J, with 12 bases in the middle. CDR3 length: 13 residues. The germline CDR1 and CDR2 sequences are MNHEY and SVGEGT. CDR3 DNA: TGTGCCAGTAGGACAGACTCGAACACTGAAGCTTTCTTT. Its protein is CASRTDSNTEAFF.

V is TRBV6-1 and J is TRBJ1-2; TRBD1 is a possible D gene (5 bases). Trimming removed 2 bases from V and 4 bases from J, with 11 bases in between. Germline assignment: CDR1 MNHNS and CDR2 SASEGT. This CDR3 has 14 residues. The CDR3 sequence is CASSETTGRYGYTF. The DNA of the CDR3 is TGTGCCAGCAGTGAAACTACAGGCCGCTATGGCTACACCTTC.

The chain uses TRBV24-1 and TRBJ2-1, with TRBD2 matching over 9 bases. This CDR3 is 15 amino acids long. After removal of 0 bases from V and 4 bases from J, the junction contained 0 bases not matched to a gene. Germline CDR1 is KGHDR and CDR2 is SFDVKD. CDR3 nucleotides: TGTGCCACCAGTGATTTGACTAGCGGGTACAATGAGCAGTTCTTC. Its protein is CATSDLTSGYNEQFF.

The J gene is TRBJ1-4, the V gene TRBV7-9; no clear D gene. Germline assignment: CDR1 SEHNR and CDR2 FQNEAQ (reference sequence). Deletions cut 5 bases from V and 4 bases from J, with 14 bases between. The length of the CDR3 is 15 residues. The CDR3 spells CASSPHQLLNEKLFF. The CDR3 DNA reads TGTGCCAGCAGCCCCCATCAGCTACTTAATGAAAAACTGTTTTTT.

A word on this clonotype: A much larger clone sits a single nucleotide away, making a read error possible. This chain joins TRBV2 and TRBJ2-4; 10 bases fit TRBD2. V was pared by 10 bases and J by 1 base, with 13 bases of the junction left unmatched. Per germline, CDR1 SNHLY and CDR2 FYNNEI. This CDR3 spans 17 amino acids. The CDR3, as DNA: TGTGCCACCGGAACTAGCGGGGTGGCTCAGGCCAAAAACATTCAGTACTTC. It encodes CATGTSGVAQAKNIQYF.

This clonotype was seen once. The chain uses TRBV30 and TRBJ1-2; D call uncertain. Germline V gives CDR1 GTSNPN, CDR2 SVGIG (reference sequence). V lost 2 bases and J lost 7, with 8 bases in between. The CDR3 covers 11 residues. CDR3 nucleotide sequence: TGTGCCTGGAGTCTGAGTCGTGGCTACACCTTC. Residues: CAWSLSRGYTF.

This chain uses TRBV28 with TRBJ1-5; the match to TRBD1 covers 7 bases. Per germline, CDR1 MDHEN and CDR2 SYDVKM. Trimming cost V 6 bases and J 7 bases; bases outside gene matches: 6. The CDR3 length is 13 residues. The CDR3, as DNA: TGTGCCAGCAGATTCAGGGGGTACCAGCCCCAGCATTTT. It translates to CASRFRGYQPQHF.

The chain carries TRBV2 and TRBJ2-1, with unresolved D. Trimming removed 3 bases from V and 6 bases from J, with 6 bases in between. Germline V gives CDR1 SNHLY, CDR2 FYNNEI. The CDR3 extends over 12 amino acids. For the CDR3, the DNA is TGTGCCAGCAGTGAGACGGCCAATGAGCAGTTCTTC. It yields the protein CASSETANEQFF.

This clonotype has just a few counts. This chain connects TRBV12-3 or TRBV12-4 to TRBJ2-6; D gene uncertain. This CDR3 comprises 15 residues. V was trimmed by 5 bases and J by 4 bases, leaving 12 bases between them. This CDR3 reads CASSPQVAGANVLTF. Here the CDR3 DNA reads TGTGCCAGCAGTCCCCAAGTGGCGGGGGCCAACGTCCTGACTTTC.

The chain joins TRBV10-3 to TRBJ1-1; 7 nucleotides align to TRBD1. Germline V CDR1 and CDR2: ENHRY, SYGVKD. There are 14 residues in the CDR3. Trimming at V came to 5 bases and at J to 1 base, leaving 4 bases not matched to a gene. The CDR3 reads CAISPGQQNTEAFF. The CDR3 DNA sequence: TGTGCCATCAGTCCGGGACAGCAGAACACTGAAGCTTTCTTT.

This chain joins TRBV7-6 and TRBJ2-3; possible D gene TRBD1, 6 bases. The CDR3 loop spans 16 amino acids. V was trimmed by 4 bases and J by 1 base, leaving 15 bases between them. The germline gives CDR1 SGHVS, CDR2 FNYEAQ. This CDR3 is CASSSRTVRGTDTQYF. In DNA form, the CDR3 reads TGTGCCAGCAGCTCCCGGACAGTAAGGGGCACAGATACGCAGTATTTT.

This clonotype was picked up a small number of times. The rearrangement joins TRBV28 to TRBJ2-5; 7 bases align to TRBD2. V was clipped by 5 bases and J by 2 bases; unmatched bases: 11. Per the germline V gene, CDR1 is MDHEN and CDR2 is SYDVKM. The CDR3 extends over 16 amino acids. In DNA form, the CDR3 reads TGTGCCAGCAGTCATCGGGCGGGAGTTAGTCAAGAGACCCAGTACTTC. Translation gives CASSHRAGVSQETQYF.

V usage is TRBV7-9 and J usage is TRBJ2-7, with D perhaps TRBD1 (6 bases). V was trimmed by 8 bases and J by 4 bases, leaving 18 bases between them. CDR1 SEHNR and CDR2 FQNEAQ come from the germline V gene (reference sequence). The CDR3 has 14 amino acids. The DNA for the CDR3 is TGTGCCAGCTCATTCCAGGGGAGAACTTACGAGCAGTACTTC. Translation gives CASSFQGRTYEQYF. Filled out from reference TRBV7-9 and TRBJ2-7, the complete variable domain reads DTGVSQNPRHKITKRGQNVTFRCDPISEHNRLYWYRQTLGQGPEFLTYFQNEAQLEKSRLLSDRFSAERPKGSFSTLEIQRTEQGDSAMYLCASSFQGRTYEQYFGPGTRLTVT.